Shown below are 10 T cell receptor beta chains from a single sample sequenced in a study of T-cell reconstitution after alpha-beta-depleted transplantation in children. Unique molecular identifiers were built into the TCRbeta library. TCRdb reprocessed the PCR reads via MiXCR and lists one record per CDR3 protein. Here the sample spans almost 500,000 distinct CDR3 sequences, roughly an eighth being singletons. The sample consisted of PBMCs from the stem cell graft donor, taken from the stem cell graft. The receptor set was obtained from a human donor who donated a stem cell graft to a child with combined immunodeficiency.

The chain uses TRBV25-1 and TRBJ2-1; TRBD2 matches at 9 bases. The junction had 10 bases not matched to a gene; V was cut back by 4 bases and J by 3 bases. CDR3 size: 17 residues. Germline CDR1 is MGHDK and CDR2 is SYGVNS. The CDR3 coding sequence is TGTGCCAGCAGTGGCTTATTAGCGGGGGCCTACTACAATGAGCAGTTCTTC. It translates to CASSGLLAGAYYNEQFF.

This clonotype was counted a few times. This rearrangement joins TRBV15 to TRBJ1-2; D unresolved. Trimming shortened V by 4 bases and J by 7 bases, and 13 bases separated the two germline ends. The CDR3 is 13 amino acids. CDR1 and CDR2 (germline): LNHNV, YYDKDF (reference sequence). CDR3 region: CATSIHREGGYTF. The CDR3 bases are TGTGCCACCAGCATTCATCGGGAGGGTGGCTACACCTTC.

Regarding this clonotype: A read error may explain this, as a much larger clone is one base away. The rearrangement uses TRBV20-1 and TRBJ2-7; possible D gene TRBD2, 6 bases. The CDR3 has 12 amino acids. Germline CDR1 reads DFQATT; CDR2 reads SNEGSKA (reference sequence). The CDR3 nucleotides read TGCAGAGCCCCGGGGGTCTCCTACGAGCAGTACTTC. Translated: CRAPGVSYEQYF.

The chain has TRBV30 and TRBJ2-3; D could derive from TRBD1 or TRBD2 (5 bases each). The germline CDR1 and CDR2 sequences are GTSNPN and SVGIG (reference sequence). The CDR3 consists of 13 residues. Trimming pared 3 bases from V and 0 bases from J, leaving 7 bases between. In nucleotides, the CDR3 is TGTGCCTGGAGGGGGGATAGCACAGATACGCAGTATTTT. Translating gives CAWRGDSTDTQYF.

The chain is built from TRBV7-9 and TRBJ1-4; 7 bases match TRBD1. The CDR3 loop spans 17 amino acids. V shed 4 bases and J 0 bases; nucleotides not matched to a gene: 8. Germline V gene lookup returns CDR1 SEHNR and CDR2 FQNEAQ (reference sequence). The DNA of the CDR3 is TGTGCCAGCAGCTCGGGACAGAATACCGCAACTAATGAAAAACTGTTTTTT. Protein product: CASSSGQNTATNEKLFF.

This clonotype was seen a handful of times. V gene TRBV12-3 or TRBV12-4 combines with J gene TRBJ2-7; 8 positions match TRBD2. V lost 6 bases and J lost 7; bases outside the gene matches: 11. The CDR3 sequence is 14 residues long. CDR3 sequence: CASRSSGPVREQYF. As DNA, the CDR3 is TGTGCCAGCAGGTCTAGCGGGCCGGTTAGGGAGCAGTACTTC.

In the case of this clonotype: The germline gene is not matched at one end of the junction; a read error may be the cause. V usage is TRBV5-1 and J usage is TRBJ2-1; 10 positions match TRBD1. The germline gives CDR1 SGHRS, CDR2 YFSETQ. The CDR3 sequence is 15 residues long. CDR3 sequence: CASSLGTGGSNEQLF. The CDR3 DNA is TGCGCCAGCAGCTTGGGGACAGGGGGTAGCAATGAGCAGTTGTTC.

The CDR3: CAISGGRGDQETQYF. As DNA, the CDR3 is TGTGCCATCAGTGGGGGTAGGGGAGATCAAGAGACCCAGTACTTC. This rearrangement joins TRBV10-3 to TRBJ2-5; possibly TRBD1 or TRBD2 for D (5 bases each). The CDR3 length is 15 residues. CDR1 ENHRY and CDR2 SYGVKD come from the germline V gene. V lost 4 bases, J lost 2 bases, and 14 bases lay in between.

This clonotype was counted many times. V usage is TRBV29-1 and J usage is TRBJ2-7, with 7 bases that match TRBD2. The CDR3 runs 12 residues. V trimming: 5 bases; J trimming: 2 bases; junction bases outside the gene matches: 3. From germline, CDR1 is SQVTM and CDR2 ANQGSEA. CDR3 in amino acids: CSVLGTTYEQYF. DNA of the CDR3: TGCAGCGTTCTCGGGACTACCTACGAGCAGTACTTC.

In this sample, this clonotype turned up many times. The chain employs TRBV6-2 or TRBV6-3 and TRBJ2-1; 11 positions match TRBD2. Trimming at V came to 7 bases and at J to 4 bases, leaving 6 bases not matched to a gene. The CDR3 spans 15 residues. The germline V gene has CDR1 MNHEY and CDR2 SVGEGT. The CDR3 loop is CASTPGTSGYNEQFF. The CDR3 DNA sequence: TGTGCCAGCACCCCAGGGACTAGCGGTTACAATGAGCAGTTCTTC.